This TCR beta chain was sequenced for a study of lymphopenia after photon versus proton radiotherapy. CDR1 is SGHTA, CDR2 FQGNSA, per germline. The V segment lost 6 bases and the J segment 5 bases; nucleotides outside the gene matches: 8. The CDR3 runs to 15 residues. On this clone: As yet, its antigen is unknown.

The table came from immunoSEQ multiplex PCR; TCRdb's copy has only in-frame clones and leaves some out. There are around 55,000 clones in the sample; less than 85% occur only once, and around 2.1% lies in the top ten. Study observations and caveats: Under photons, naive T cells and diversity fell while effector/memory populations rose. After lymphocyte nadir, photon-treated repertoires showed oligoclonal expansion, especially CD8+ Temra. A bigger post-nadir fall in TCR diversity correlated inversely with survival time in deceased patients.

The V gene is TRBV7-2, the J gene TRBJ2-2; 8 positions match TRBD1. The source material was peripheral blood, sampled from a patient treated with proton-based radiotherapy. This clonotype was obtained from a man between 60 and 75 years old with pancreatic cancer. The CDR3 sequence: CASRTGVEQTGELFF. The CDR3 DNA reads as TGTGCCAGCAGGACAGGGGTAGAACAGACCGGGGAGCTGTTTTTT.